This TCR beta chain was identified in a study of T cell responses to AZD1222 COVID-19 vaccine. Overall study: Pooled in the analysis were second doses at about 4 or about 12 weeks. Notes on the study in general: The reported proportion of spike-specific TCRs targeting unmutated variant regions was nearly half. Vaccine-associated CD4 TCRs ranged over spike, dominating at 160-218 and 743-854. Females made up more of the donors, who were largely white British, and clonal diversity may have come out too low.

The germline V gene has CDR1 LNHDA and CDR2 SQIVND (reference sequence). Trimming took 9 bases from V and 5 from J, leaving 11 bases between them. This CDR3 contains 13 residues. Concerning this clone itself: Its antigen is currently unknown.

The table came from immunoSEQ multiplex PCR; TCRdb's copy has only in-frame clones and leaves some out. The profile shows about 190,000 clones, around 93% of them singletons. This sequence originates from an adult in good health. This chain joins TRBV19 and TRBJ1-6; D gene unclear. Sequenced material: peripheral blood, taken on day 0 of AZD1222 vaccination. CDR3 region: CASTQRDNSPLHF. The CDR3 nucleotides read TGTGCCAGCACGCAGAGAGATAATTCACCCCTCCACTTT. Full variable domain (missing parts from reference TRBV19 and TRBJ1-6): DGGITQSPKYLFRKEGQNVTLSCEQNLNHDAMYWYRQDPGQGLRLIYYSQIVNDFQKGDIAEGYSVSREKKESFPLTVTSAQKNPTAFYLCASTQRDNSPLHFGNGTRLTVT.